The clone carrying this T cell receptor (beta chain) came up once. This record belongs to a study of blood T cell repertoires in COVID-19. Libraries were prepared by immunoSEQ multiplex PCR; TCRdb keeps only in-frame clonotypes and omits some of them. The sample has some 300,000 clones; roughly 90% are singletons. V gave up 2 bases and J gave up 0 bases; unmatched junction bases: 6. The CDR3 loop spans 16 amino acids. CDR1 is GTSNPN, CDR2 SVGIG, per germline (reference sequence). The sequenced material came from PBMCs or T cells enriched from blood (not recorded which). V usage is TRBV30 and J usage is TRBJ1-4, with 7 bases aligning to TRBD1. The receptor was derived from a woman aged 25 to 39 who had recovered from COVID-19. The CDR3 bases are TGTGCCTGGAGTACAGGGGATGGTGCAACTAATGAAAAACTGTTTTTT. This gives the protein CAWSTGDGATNEKLFF. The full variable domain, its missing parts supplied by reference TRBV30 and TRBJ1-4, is SQTIHQWPATLVQPVGSPLSLECTVEGTSNPNLYWYRQAAGRGLQLLFYSVGIGQISSEVPQNLSASRPQDRQFILSSKKLLLSDSGFYLCAWSTGDGATNEKLFFGSGTQLSVL.